Each of the 10 T cell receptor beta chains below was sequenced from the same sample in a study of CXCR3-negative and CXCR3-positive naive CD8 T cells (dated by TCRdb to 2018 to 2020). Instrument used: NextSeq 550. The Human TCR Profiling Kit (MiLaboratory) was used to prepare UMI-labeled 5' RACE TRB cDNA libraries. TCRdb reprocessed the reads and lists each CDR3 protein sequence as a single entry, with no DNA. The sample's own table lists approximately 24,000 distinct CDR3 sequences. Less than 3.5% of the sample lies in the top ten. Sequenced: naive CXCR3- CD8+ T cells from blood. Per the publication, the cell subset or site label means: CD45RO-CCR7+CD27+CD95- naive CD8+ T cells lacking CXCR3 (TNR3-). These receptors all stem from a human donor in good health. Some clones in this sample may be carry-over from other donors' samples.

J is TRBJ2-3 and V is TRBV20-1; the TCRdb D gene call, TRBD2, has no DNA to confirm it. CDR1 DFQATT and CDR2 SNEGSKA come from the germline V gene (reference sequence). The CDR3 consists of 14 residues. CDR3 loop: CSASRLAGDYTQYF.

The V call is TRBV7-7, the J call TRBJ2-1; the D call of TRBD1 rests on TCRdb alone, since no DNA is present to check it. The V gene's germline CDR1 is SSHAT and CDR2 FNYEAQ (reference sequence). The CDR3 is made up of 15 amino acids. The CDR3: CASSLDGGTYNEQFF.

The chain is built from TRBV14 and TRBJ2-7; TCRdb indicates TRBD1, and absent DNA this call remains unverified. Looked up from germline, CDR1 is SGHDN and CDR2 is FVKESK. This CDR3 is built from 16 residues. The CDR3 is CASSPRGEARAYEQYF.

The chain combines TRBV11-2 with TRBJ2-1. The CDR3 spans 13 residues. CDR1 and CDR2 from the germline V gene are SGHAT and FQNNGV. CDR3 residues: CASSLAGAHEQFF.

The gene calls are TRBV29-1 and TRBJ1-1. CDR1 is SQVTM and CDR2 is ANQGSEA in the germline V gene. CDR3 length equals 11 residues. CDR3 loop: CSQGMGTEAFF. The complete variable domain, with remaining parts taken from reference TRBV29-1 and TRBJ1-1, reads SAVISQKPSRDICQRGTSLTIQCQVDSQVTMMFWYRQQPGQSLTLIATANQGSEATYESGFVIDKFPISRPNLTFSTLTVSNMSPEDSSIYLCSQGMGTEAFFGQGTRLTVV.

J is TRBJ2-1 and V is TRBV28; TCRdb names TRBD2, which stays unverified in the absence of DNA. Germline CDR1 and CDR2: MDHEN and SYDVKM. The CDR3 spans 18 residues. The CDR3 sequence: CASSLLAFGSSNVVGQFF.

The V gene is TRBV20-1, the J gene TRBJ1-6. The CDR3 has 13 residues. Germline V gives CDR1 DFQATT, CDR2 SNEGSKA (reference sequence). CDR3 sequence: CSAKAGEGSPLHF.

The chain carries TRBV6-4 and TRBJ2-3; TCRdb's D gene call, TRBD1, goes unchecked for lack of DNA. CDR1 and CDR2 from the germline V gene are MRHNA and SNTAGT. The CDR3 loop spans 15 amino acids. The CDR3 reads CASSEGATVADTQYF.

This chain uses TRBV6-4 with TRBJ1-1; TCRdb designates TRBD1, a call that cannot be tested without DNA. The germline V gene has CDR1 MRHNA and CDR2 SNTAGT. The CDR3 is made up of 13 amino acids. CDR3: CASSDRGNTEAFF.

The chain is built from TRBV12-3 or TRBV12-4 and TRBJ2-1; TCRdb picks TRBD2, but there is no DNA to check that call. The CDR3 runs 15 residues. This chain's CDR3 is CASSLTSASYNEQFF.